These 16 T cell receptor beta chains originate from one sample sequenced in a study of T-cell memory formation after mild COVID-19 listed by TCRdb under 2021. The library was made by 5' RACE. Sequencing instrument: Illumina NovaSeq 6000. TCRdb handled the public reads itself, with Q25 trimming in fastp and clone calling in MiXCR, and kept productive beta chains. When rows share a CDR3 protein, they turn into one entry using the most common DNA and genes. In this sample the table shows about 200,000 distinct CDR3 sequences, roughly 16% of which occur a single time. Around 1.9% of the sample is taken by the ten largest. Material for sequencing was PBMCs or a T cell subset sorted from them (not recorded which). The receptors were sampled from an adult woman who had mild COVID-19 (a few samples of this study predate the infection). The sample titles of this study are shuffled in the database, so cell type and time point are left out; the donor was told from shared clones.

The chain combines TRBV29-1 with TRBJ2-2; 10 positions agree with TRBD2. The CDR3 contains 17 residues. In germline, CDR1 is SQVTM, CDR2 ANQGSEA. V trimming: 4 bases; J trimming: 5 bases; junction bases outside the gene matches: 13. CDR3 amino acids: CSVGGVAGGHTTGELFF. The CDR3 bases are TGCAGCGTTGGTGGGGTAGCGGGAGGTCACACGACCGGGGAGCTGTTTTTT.

This clonotype was counted at least ten times. The gene calls are TRBV10-2 and TRBJ2-1; D call uncertain. CDR3 length: 14 amino acids. Germline loops: CDR1 WSHSY, CDR2 SAAADI. Trimming cost V 7 bases and J 0 bases, with 10 bases left between them. The chain's CDR3 is CASTSDSSYNEQFF. The CDR3, as DNA: TGCGCCAGCACGTCCGATAGCTCCTACAATGAGCAGTTCTTC.

The sample holds a few counts of this clonotype. V usage is TRBV20-1 and J usage is TRBJ2-7, with D possibly being TRBD1 (6 bases). The V and J ends lost 4 bases and 6 bases respectively, with 10 bases between them. Germline assignment: CDR1 DFQATT and CDR2 SNEGSKA (reference sequence). CDR3 size: 11 residues. The CDR3 loop reads CSATQGIEQYF. The CDR3, as DNA: TGCAGTGCTACCCAGGGGATCGAGCAGTACTTC.

The chain joins TRBV7-2 to TRBJ2-5; 7 bases match TRBD1. The junction had 14 bases not matched to a gene; V was cut back by 2 bases and J by 5 bases. Germline V CDR1 and CDR2: SGHTA, FQGNSA. There are 17 residues in the CDR3. CDR3 residues: CASSLNFETGRRETQYF. The CDR3 nucleotides are TGTGCCAGCAGCTTAAATTTCGAGACAGGGCGTCGGGAGACCCAGTACTTC. Full variable domain (outside the CDR3, taken from reference TRBV7-2 and TRBJ2-5): GAGVSQSPSNKVTEKGKDVELRCDPISGHTALYWYRQSLGQGLEFLIYFQGNSAPDKSGLPSDRFSAERTGGSVSTLTIQRTQQEDSAVYLCASSLNFETGRRETQYFGPGTRLLVL.

The chain employs TRBV12-3 or TRBV12-4 and TRBJ2-7; tentative D call: TRBD2 (7 bases). V dropped 5 bases and J dropped 1 base, with 12 bases sitting between them. The length of the CDR3 is 14 residues. The CDR3 here is CASSIGGGSYEQYF. The DNA of the CDR3 is TGTGCCAGCAGTATAGGGGGGGGTTCCTACGAGCAGTACTTC.

This rearrangement joins TRBV9 to TRBJ1-3; possibly TRBD1 for D (5 bases). Germline CDR1 SGDLS, CDR2 YYNGEE. This CDR3 is 18 amino acids long. Trimming took off 4 bases at V and 2 bases at J, with 22 bases between the two ends. The CDR3 is CASSPRVWAGSAGNTIYF. The CDR3 bases are TGTGCCAGCAGCCCCAGGGTTTGGGCAGGGTCGGCTGGAAACACCATATATTTT.

V is TRBV5-5 and J is TRBJ1-2; 7 bases line up with TRBD1. Germline V lookup: CDR1 SGHKS, CDR2 YYEKEE (reference sequence). V trimming: 2 bases; J trimming: 4 bases; junction bases outside the gene matches: 8. The CDR3 contains 15 residues. This CDR3 reads CASSFAPGGGYGYTF. In DNA, the CDR3 is TGTGCCAGCAGCTTCGCGCCAGGGGGTGGCTATGGCTACACCTTC.

This rearrangement joins TRBV6-2 or TRBV6-3 to TRBJ2-5; D remains ambiguous. Germline CDR1 is MNHEY and CDR2 is SVGEGT. This CDR3 contains 13 residues. Trimming took off 1 base at V and 1 base at J, with 4 bases between the two ends. The DNA of the CDR3 is TGTGCCAGCAGTTACTACTCCCAAGAGACCCAGTACTTC. Amino acid sequence: CASSYYSQETQYF.

The V call is TRBV3-1, the J call TRBJ2-7, with a weak D call TRBD1 (6 bases). Per germline, CDR1 LGHDT and CDR2 YNNKEL (reference sequence). V lost 3 bases to trimming and J lost 3 bases, with 9 bases between them. CDR3 length equals 13 residues. CDR3 residues: CASSQRGGYEQYF. CDR3 sequence (DNA): TGTGCCAGCAGCCAGCGAGGGGGCTACGAGCAGTACTTC.

V is TRBV5-4 and J is TRBJ2-2, with D perhaps TRBD2 (6 bases). The CDR3 length is 19 residues. The V gene lost 4 bases and the J gene lost 4 bases, with 26 bases spanning the gap. Per germline, CDR1 SGHNT and CDR2 YYREEE (reference sequence). The CDR3 spells CASSPKYSGGIVSTGELFF. The CDR3 DNA is TGTGCCAGCAGCCCTAAATACAGTGGAGGGATCGTCTCCACCGGGGAGCTGTTTTTT.

This clonotype came up a few times. V is TRBV19 and J is TRBJ2-3; D is possibly TRBD2 (6 bases). V shed 6 bases and J shed 5 bases, with 9 bases lying between them. The CDR3 has 12 residues. Germline V gene sequence: CDR1 LNHDA, CDR2 SQIVND (reference sequence). Here the CDR3 reads CASSTRGDTQYF. Written as DNA, the CDR3 is TGTGCCAGTAGCACGCGGGGAGATACGCAGTATTTT.

The chain has TRBV7-9 and TRBJ2-5, with D possibly being TRBD1 (7 bases). This CDR3 is built from 15 residues. Trimming left V 4 bases short and J 1 base short, with 13 bases between. Per germline, CDR1 SEHNR and CDR2 FQNEAQ (reference sequence). The CDR3 region is CASSSPRGVQETQYF. As DNA, the CDR3 is TGTGCCAGCAGCTCTCCCAGGGGGGTCCAAGAGACCCAGTACTTC.

The J gene is TRBJ1-2, the V gene TRBV3-1; no reliable D call. CDR1 LGHDT and CDR2 YNNKEL come from the germline V gene (reference sequence). V was cut by 4 bases and J by 2 bases, with 8 bases left in between. The length of the CDR3 is 13 residues. CDR3 bases: TGTGCCAGCAGCCGCGGTGAAAACTATGGCTACACCTTC. Amino acid sequence: CASSRGENYGYTF. Together with reference TRBV3-1 and TRBJ1-2, the CDR3 gives the full variable domain: DTAVSQTPKYLVTQMGNDKSIKCEQNLGHDTMYWYKQDSKKFLKIMFSYNNKELIINETVPNRFSPKSPDKAHLNLHINSLELGDSAVYFCASSRGENYGYTFGSGTRLTVV.

V usage is TRBV3-1 and J usage is TRBJ1-1, with D perhaps matching TRBD1 (5 bases). This CDR3 is built from 15 residues. Looked up from germline, CDR1 is LGHDT and CDR2 is YNNKEL (reference sequence). V lost 1 base to trimming and J lost 6 bases, with 15 bases between them. CDR3 DNA sequence: TGTGCCAGCAGCCAAGGGCCCCATCAGGGAGCTGAAGCTTTCTTT. It codes for CASSQGPHQGAEAFF.

The rearrangement joins TRBV7-6 to TRBJ2-7; 8 bases agree with TRBD1. The CDR3 totals 13 residues. The germline V gene encodes CDR1 SGHVS and CDR2 FNYEAQ. V shed 5 bases and J 2 bases; nucleotides not matched to a gene: 2. The CDR3 region is CASSRQGPYEQYF. CDR3 coding DNA: TGTGCCAGCAGCCGACAGGGGCCCTACGAGCAGTACTTC. The full variable domain, in which reference TRBV7-6 and TRBJ2-7 provide the parts outside the CDR3, is GAGVSQSPRYKVTKRGQDVALRCDPISGHVSLYWYRQALGQGPEFLTYFNYEAQQDKSGLPNDRFSAERPEGSISTLTIQRTEQRDSAMYRCASSRQGPYEQYFGPGTRLTVT.

The rearrangement links TRBV20-1 to TRBJ1-2, with unresolved D. V lost 0 bases and J 4 bases, leaving 24 bases between the germline ends. CDR3 length: 18 amino acids. CDR1 is DFQATT and CDR2 is SNEGSKA in the germline V gene (reference sequence). CDR3 loop: CSARDPLGGRVSFYGYTF. The CDR3 nucleotides read TGCAGTGCTAGAGATCCCCTGGGAGGGAGAGTTTCTTTCTATGGCTACACCTTC.